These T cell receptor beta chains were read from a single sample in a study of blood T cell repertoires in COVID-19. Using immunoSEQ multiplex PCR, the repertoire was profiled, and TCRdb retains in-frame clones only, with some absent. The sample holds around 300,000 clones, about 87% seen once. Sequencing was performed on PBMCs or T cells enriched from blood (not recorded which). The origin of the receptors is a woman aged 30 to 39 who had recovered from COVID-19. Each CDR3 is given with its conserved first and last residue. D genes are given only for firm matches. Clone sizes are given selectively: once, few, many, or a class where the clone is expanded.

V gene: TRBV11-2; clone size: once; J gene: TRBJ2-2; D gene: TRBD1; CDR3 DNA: TGTGCCAGCAGGCCGTCCCCAGGGGGTGAAAGAACCGGGGAGCTGTTTTTT; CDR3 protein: CASRPSPGGERTGELFF
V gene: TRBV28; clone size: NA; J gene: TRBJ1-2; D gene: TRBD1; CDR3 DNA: TGTGCCAGCAGTTCGGGACAGGGGGCGGGAGGCTACACCTTC; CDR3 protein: CASSSGQGAGGYTF
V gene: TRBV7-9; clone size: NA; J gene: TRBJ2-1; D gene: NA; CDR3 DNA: TGTGCCAGCAGCTTATATCAGAATTCGAATGAGCAGTTCTTC; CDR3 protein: CASSLYQNSNEQFF
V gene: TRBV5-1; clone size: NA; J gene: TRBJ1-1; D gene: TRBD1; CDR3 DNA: TGCGCCAGCAGCTTGGAGGGACAGTTACCGAACACTGAAGCTTTCTTT; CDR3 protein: CASSLEGQLPNTEAFF
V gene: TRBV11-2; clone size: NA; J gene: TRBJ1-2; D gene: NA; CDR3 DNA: TGTGCCAGCAGCTCGCTCAGGGTCTATGGCTACACCTTC; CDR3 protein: CASSSLRVYGYTF
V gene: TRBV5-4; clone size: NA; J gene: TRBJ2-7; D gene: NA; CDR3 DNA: TGTGCCAGCAGCTTGGGGCCAGGGGCCTACGAGCAGTACTTC; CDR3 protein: CASSLGPGAYEQYF
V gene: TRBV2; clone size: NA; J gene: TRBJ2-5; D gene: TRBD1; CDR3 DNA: TGTGCCAGCACCGGACAGGACCAAGAGACCCAGTACTTC; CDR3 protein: CASTGQDQETQYF
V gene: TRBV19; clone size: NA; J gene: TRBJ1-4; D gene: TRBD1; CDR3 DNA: TGTGCCAGTTCCGACAGGGCTGGAGGGGAAAAACTGTTTTTT; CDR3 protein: CASSDRAGGEKLFF
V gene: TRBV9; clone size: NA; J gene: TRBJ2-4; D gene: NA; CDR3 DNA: TGTGCCAGCAGCCCCGGTGGAGGTTATGGCAAAAACATTCAGTACTTC; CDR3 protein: CASSPGGGYGKNIQYF
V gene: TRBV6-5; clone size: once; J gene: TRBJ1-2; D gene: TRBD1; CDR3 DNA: TGTGCCAGCAGTTACCGCCCGGACAGGGACTATGGCTACACCTTC; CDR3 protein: CASSYRPDRDYGYTF
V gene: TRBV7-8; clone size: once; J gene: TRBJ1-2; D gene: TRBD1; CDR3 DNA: TGTGCCAGCAGCCCCGACAGGGCCTACTATGGCTACACCTTC; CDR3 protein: CASSPDRAYYGYTF
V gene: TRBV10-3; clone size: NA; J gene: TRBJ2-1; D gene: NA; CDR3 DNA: TGTGCCATCAGTACAGGGACCAATGAGCAGTTCTTC; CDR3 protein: CAISTGTNEQFF
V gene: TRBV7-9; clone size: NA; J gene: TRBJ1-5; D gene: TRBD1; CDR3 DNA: TGTGCCAGCAGCTTAACAGGGGATAGCAATCAGCCCCAGCATTTT; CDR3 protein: CASSLTGDSNQPQHF
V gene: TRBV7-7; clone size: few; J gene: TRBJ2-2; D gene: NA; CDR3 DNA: TGTGCCAGCAGACCCGCGGGGCTGGACACCGGGGAGCTGTTTTTT; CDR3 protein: CASRPAGLDTGELFF
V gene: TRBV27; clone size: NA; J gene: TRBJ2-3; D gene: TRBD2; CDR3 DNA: TGTGCCAGCAGTCGTACCTGGACTAGCGGGGGGGCGAGGCGTACGCAGTATTTT; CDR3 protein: CASSRTWTSGGARRTQYF
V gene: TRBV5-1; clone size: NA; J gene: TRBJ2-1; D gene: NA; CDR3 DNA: TGCGCCAGCAGCTTGGCCAGCTCGGGCAGGGCCGACAATGAGCAGTTCTTC; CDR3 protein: CASSLASSGRADNEQFF
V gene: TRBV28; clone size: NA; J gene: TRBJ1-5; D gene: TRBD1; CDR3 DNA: TGTGCCAGCAGAACGGGACAGCTGATTTATAGCAATCAGCCCCAGCATTTT; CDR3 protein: CASRTGQLIYSNQPQHF
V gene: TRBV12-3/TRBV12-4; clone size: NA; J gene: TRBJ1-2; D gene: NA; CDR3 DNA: TGTGCCAGCAGTTTTAGAGGAGACTATGGCTACACCTTC; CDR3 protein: CASSFRGDYGYTF
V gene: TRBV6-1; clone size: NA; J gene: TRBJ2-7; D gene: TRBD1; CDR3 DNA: TGTGCCAGCAGTGAAGCAAGGGGACAGGGGGCTGGAGAGCAGTACTTC; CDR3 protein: CASSEARGQGAGEQYF
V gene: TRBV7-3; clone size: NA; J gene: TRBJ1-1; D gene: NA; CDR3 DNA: TGTGCCAGCAGCGTCTATTCCGGGAATGAAGCTTTCTTT; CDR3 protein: CASSVYSGNEAFF
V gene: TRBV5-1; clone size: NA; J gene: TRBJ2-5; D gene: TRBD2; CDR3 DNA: TGCGCCAGCAGCATCGGACTAGCGGGGGCCCTTCAAGAGACCCAGTACTTC; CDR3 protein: CASSIGLAGALQETQYF
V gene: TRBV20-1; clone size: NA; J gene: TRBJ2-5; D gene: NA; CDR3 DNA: TGCAGTGCCCAGTACCAAGAGACCCAGTACTTC; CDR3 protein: CSAQYQETQYF
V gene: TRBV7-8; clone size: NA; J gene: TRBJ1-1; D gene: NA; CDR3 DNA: TGTGCCAGCAGCTTCCCGGGGAGAGTGAACACTGAAGCTTTCTTT; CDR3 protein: CASSFPGRVNTEAFF
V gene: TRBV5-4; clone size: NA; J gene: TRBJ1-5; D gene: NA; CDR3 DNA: TGTGCCAGCAGCTTTGGGGGGGCCGAGCAGCCCCAGCATTTT; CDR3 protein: CASSFGGAEQPQHF
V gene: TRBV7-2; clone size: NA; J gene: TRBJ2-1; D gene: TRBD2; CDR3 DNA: TGTGCCAGCAGCTTTGTTAGCGGGGGGGGCAATGAGCAGTTCTTC; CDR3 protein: CASSFVSGGGNEQFF
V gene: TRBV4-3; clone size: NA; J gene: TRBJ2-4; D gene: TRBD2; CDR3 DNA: TGCGCCAGCAGCCAAGATGGGGGGGGCAAAAACATTCAGTACTTC; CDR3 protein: CASSQDGGGKNIQYF
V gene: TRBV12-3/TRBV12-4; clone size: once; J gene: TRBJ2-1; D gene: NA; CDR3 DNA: TGTGCCAGCAGTTCTGGGACATACAATGAGCAGTTCTTC; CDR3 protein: CASSSGTYNEQFF
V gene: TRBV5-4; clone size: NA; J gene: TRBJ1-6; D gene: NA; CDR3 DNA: TGTGCCAGCAGCTTGTACGCAGATAATTCACCCCTCCACTTT; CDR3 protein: CASSLYADNSPLHF